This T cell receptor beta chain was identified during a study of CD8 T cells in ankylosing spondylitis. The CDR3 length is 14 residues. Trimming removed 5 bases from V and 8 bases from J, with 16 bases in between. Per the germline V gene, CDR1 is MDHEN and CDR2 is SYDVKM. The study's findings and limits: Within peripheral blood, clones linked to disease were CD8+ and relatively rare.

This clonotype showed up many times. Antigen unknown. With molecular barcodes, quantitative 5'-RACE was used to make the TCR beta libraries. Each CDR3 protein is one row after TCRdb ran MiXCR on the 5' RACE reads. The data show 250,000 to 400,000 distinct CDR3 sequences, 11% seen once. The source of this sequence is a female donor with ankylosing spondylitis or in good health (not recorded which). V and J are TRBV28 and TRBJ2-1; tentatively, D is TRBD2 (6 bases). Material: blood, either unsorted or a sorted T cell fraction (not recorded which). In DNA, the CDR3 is TGTGCCAGCAGTCCGACTAGAGAGGTACATGAGCAGTTCTTC. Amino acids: CASSPTREVHEQFF. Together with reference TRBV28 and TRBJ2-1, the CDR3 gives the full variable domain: DVKVTQSSRYLVKRTGEKVFLECVQDMDHENMFWYRQDPGLGLRLIYFSYDVKMKEKGDIPEGYSVSREKKERFSLILESASTNQTSMYLCASSPTREVHEQFFGPGTRLTVL.